The present T cell receptor (beta chain) was sequenced within a study of regulatory T cells in long-lasting Graves disease. Study in general: Persistence in Graves' disease denoted antithyroid drug use beyond 5 years alongside positive TSH receptor antibodies.

iRepertoire HTBI primers and Arm-PCR of CDR3 regions built TCR beta libraries. TCRdb re-analysed the multiplex PCR reads in MiXCR, keeping a single row per CDR3 protein. The sample has hundreds of thousands of distinct CDR3 sequences; roughly 30% are singletons. Time point meaning: persistent/refractory GD, antithyroid drugs over 5 years with positive TRAb. Making the TCR library involved RNA that had been extracted from PBMCs. Study results and limitations: Peripheral blood, not thyroid tissue, was the sole material studied. Accuracy could have been hurt by small sample size.

A note on this clonotype: Its specificity is unknown.

In germline, CDR1 is MNHEY, CDR2 SVGAGI. This CDR3 region has 14 residues. V was pared by 2 bases and J by 6 bases, with 4 bases of the junction left unmatched. The chain links TRBV6-5 to TRBJ1-2; 9 nucleotides match TRBD1. The sequence was obtained from a female donor with Graves disease. The sequences come from peripheral blood mononuclear cells (PBMCs), collected when the disease was refractory, from a patient treated with antithyroid drugs. CDR3 protein: CASSYRGQGDGYTF. The DNA for the CDR3 is TGTGCCAGCAGTTACCGGGGACAGGGAGATGGCTACACCTTC.